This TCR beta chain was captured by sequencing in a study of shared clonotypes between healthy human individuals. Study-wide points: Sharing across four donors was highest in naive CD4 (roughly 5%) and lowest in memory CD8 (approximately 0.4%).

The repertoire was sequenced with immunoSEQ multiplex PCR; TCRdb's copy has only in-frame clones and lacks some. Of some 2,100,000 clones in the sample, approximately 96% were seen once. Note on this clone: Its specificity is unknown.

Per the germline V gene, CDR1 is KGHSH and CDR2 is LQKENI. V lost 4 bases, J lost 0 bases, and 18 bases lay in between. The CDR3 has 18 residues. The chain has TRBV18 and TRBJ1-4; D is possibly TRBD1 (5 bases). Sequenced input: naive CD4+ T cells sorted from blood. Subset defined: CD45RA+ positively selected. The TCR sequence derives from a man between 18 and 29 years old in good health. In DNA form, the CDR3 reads TGTGCCAGCTCACTATTCTCGACAGCGGGTGCAACTAATGAAAAACTGTTTTTT. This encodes CASSLFSTAGATNEKLFF.